Sequencing of this T cell receptor beta chain was carried out in a study of T cell responses to AZD1222 COVID-19 vaccine (dated by TCRdb to 2020 to 2022). Looking at the study overall: A total of 233 trial participants underwent TCR sequencing, of whom approximately 200 had received two doses of AZD1222 and approximately 25 had received two doses of the MenACWY control vaccine. Enrollment into the trials was organized by age into subgroups of 18-55, 56-69 and 70-plus years, and those subgroups contained roughly 150, 30 and 60 TCR-sequenced participants, respectively.

General conclusions and limits of the study: Reportedly, almost half of the unique spike-specific TCRs recognized epitopes lying outside the regions that are mutated in the B.1.351 and B.1.1.7 variants. In the small 56-69-year group, the increase in depth fell short of significance, most likely because of low power. After two AZD1222 doses, spike-specific TCR breadth and depth were significantly higher than at day 0 and than in MenACWY recipients. Because no samples from the day 14 peak response were available, repertoires could be characterized only after the peak T cell response. Participants were mostly white British, with more females than males. The authors suggested clonal diversity may have been underestimated. Conclusions about previously exposed vaccinees were limited because only a handful of AZD1222 recipients were SARS-CoV-2 seropositive at baseline. Vaccine-associated CD4 TCRs spanned the whole spike protein, with dominant responses in regions 160-218 and 743-854.

Reading the label with the study, this specimen's time point is: about 28 days (+/-7) after the second vaccine dose. AZD1222 recipients with second doses at about 4 weeks or about 12 weeks were pooled, because spike-specific TCR depth and breadth did not differ between schedules. Samples from vaccinated people were obtained from the UK trials COV001 and COV002, which included a single-blind randomized controlled phase 2/3 trial of AZD1222 (ChAdOx1 nCoV-19) in healthy adults. For TCRbeta chain sequencing, PBMC samples were collected from trial participants at day 0 and at day 28 after the second dose. As to this clone: Its specific antigen is unknown. Base qualities are not recorded, but no much larger clone differs from it by a single base.

The CDR3 regions of human TCRbeta chains were subjected to immunosequencing. As for the original processing: Repertoire TCRs were matched against a reference library of SARS-CoV-2-specific TCRs generated with the MIRA antigen-specificity platform. Breadth meant the fraction of unique TCRs that were SARS-CoV-2-associated, whereas depth meant the fraction of total T cells that were SARS-CoV-2-associated. Using the MIRA data, each spike-specific TCR was assigned both to the spike region to which the TCR was reactive and to a CD4 or CD8 class. Log10-transformed breadth and depth values were compared by one-way ANOVA with Sidak's multiple comparisons tests. The clones in this table, taken by TCRdb from immuneACCESS, are in-frame only. Not every clone is retained; where verified, under half of the shortfall comes from an unresolved V gene, and the cause of the rest is unknown. That table is the source of V, J and clone size, and D and trimming were worked out from the DNA. The table for this sample lists some 78,000 clones; approximately 83% of them were counted only once. Under 1.5% of the sample is held by the ten biggest clonotypes.

In the germline V gene (reference sequence), CDR1 corresponds to LGHDT and CDR2 to YNNKEL. V lost 2 bases and J lost 1 base; the stretch between them is 8 bases long. There are 14 amino acids in the CDR3, from cysteine to phenylalanine inclusive. Just CDR3 DNA is preserved here, 42 bases in frame from base 1. This receptor was taken from an adult who received the AZD1222 COVID-19 vaccine. Sample: peripheral blood, taken 28 days after the second AZD1222 dose. The rearranged segments are TRBV3-1 (or the pseudogene TRBV3-2) and TRBJ2-5, with no confident D gene call. The DNA sequence is as follows: TGTGCCAGCAGCCAAAGGAGAATCCAAGAGACCCAGTACTTC. It encodes CASSQRRIQETQYF.